These 13 T cell receptor beta chains were sequenced from one sample in a study of T cells after yellow fever vaccination. Each CDR3 protein is one row after TCRdb ran MiXCR on the 5' RACE reads. The table lists around 140,000 distinct CDR3 sequences, 7.7% of them singletons. The material was CD4+ T cells sorted from PBMCs, obtained 5 days after the yellow fever booster vaccination. Every receptor here comes from a man under 40 who received the YFV17D yellow fever vaccine.

This clonotype has at least ten counts. V usage is TRBV20-1 and J usage is TRBJ2-3; 9 bases are a match to TRBD2. The CDR3 loop spans 14 amino acids. Germline V gives CDR1 DFQATT, CDR2 SNEGSKA (reference sequence). Trimming took 4 bases from V and 1 from J; bases not matched to a gene: 3. The CDR3, as DNA: TGCAGTGCTACCCGGACTAGCGGCACAGATACGCAGTATTTT. This gives the protein CSATRTSGTDTQYF.

This clonotype was counted ten times or more. The rearrangement links TRBV27 to TRBJ1-1; tentatively, D is TRBD1 (6 bases). CDR3 length: 15 amino acids. V lost 3 bases to trimming and J lost 8 bases, with 19 bases between them. Germline CDR1 is MNHEY and CDR2 is SMNVEV (reference sequence). The CDR3 coding sequence is TGTGCCAGCAGTTTTCAGTGGGGGCGCCTCGACGAAGCTTTCTTT. It translates to CASSFQWGRLDEAFF.

In its sample, this clonotype was seen many times. J is TRBJ1-5 and V is TRBV29-1; 7 bases align to TRBD1. Germline assignment: CDR1 SQVTM and CDR2 ANQGSEA. The CDR3 has 13 amino acids. Losses at the gene ends were 8 bases for V and 4 bases for J; bases not matched to a gene: 8. The CDR3 region has the DNA TGCAGCTACCAGGGGGACCCGAATCAGCCCCAGCATTTT. Protein sequence: CSYQGDPNQPQHF.

This clonotype showed up many times. This chain connects TRBV6-2 or TRBV6-3 to TRBJ2-1; 8 nucleotides match TRBD2. CDR1 is MNHEY and CDR2 is SVGEGT in the germline V gene. CDR3 length: 15 amino acids. Trimming cost V 7 bases and J 8 bases; bases outside gene matches: 13. This CDR3 reads CASNKPGLVSYEQFF. The CDR3 DNA reads as TGTGCCAGCAATAAGCCGGGACTAGTTAGCTATGAGCAGTTCTTC.

This clonotype was seen at least ten times. The chain carries TRBV28 and TRBJ2-2; 7 bases are a match to TRBD2. The CDR3 extends over 14 amino acids. The ends lost 5 bases at V and 4 bases at J; junction bases unmatched: 4. The germline CDR1 and CDR2 sequences are MDHEN and SYDVKM. The CDR3 loop reads CASSPGGSTGELFF. The CDR3 bases are TGTGCCAGCAGTCCCGGCGGGAGCACCGGGGAGCTGTTTTTT. The full variable domain, completed using reference TRBV28 and TRBJ2-2, is DVKVTQSSRYLVKRTGEKVFLECVQDMDHENMFWYRQDPGLGLRLIYFSYDVKMKEKGDIPEGYSVSREKKERFSLILESASTNQTSMYLCASSPGGSTGELFFGEGSRLTVL.

This clonotype was recorded many times. The chain links TRBV5-1 to TRBJ2-4; TRBD2 agrees at 7 bases. V shed 6 bases and J 8 bases; nucleotides not matched to a gene: 8. The germline gives CDR1 SGHRS, CDR2 YFSETQ. The CDR3 length is 13 residues. This CDR3 reads CASKAGAGDIQYF. The CDR3 bases are TGCGCCAGCAAGGCTGGGGCGGGGGACATTCAGTACTTC.

This clonotype was seen ten or more times. The CDR3 sequence is CACRTGGNSPLHF. The CDR3 coding sequence is TGTGCCTGCCGGACAGGGGGAAATTCACCCCTCCACTTT. The chain is built from TRBV6-1 and TRBJ1-6; 10 bases are shared with TRBD1. V shed 11 bases, J shed 7 bases, and the junction held 5 bases outside the gene matches. The CDR3 totals 13 residues. Germline V gene sequence: CDR1 MNHNS, CDR2 SASEGT.

DNA for the CDR3: TGTGCCAGCAGCTCCTTCGCGACTAGCGCTTGGAGCAATGAGCAGTTCTTC. Translated, it gives CASSSFATSAWSNEQFF. The V and J genes are TRBV7-2 and TRBJ2-1, with 8 bases identical to TRBD2. The J segment lost 6 bases and the V segment lost 4 bases, leaving 14 bases of the junction unmatched. Germline CDR1 is SGHTA and CDR2 is FQGNSA. The CDR3 contains 17 residues.

This clonotype was observed many times. V is TRBV5-5 and J is TRBJ2-1, with 13 bases aligning to TRBD2. The CDR3 loop spans 18 amino acids. V lost 4 bases, J lost 0 bases, and 7 bases stayed unmatched. Germline V gives CDR1 SGHKS, CDR2 YYEKEE (reference sequence). The CDR3 DNA reads TGTGCCAGCAGCCCACGACTAGCGGGAGGCAGCTCCTACAATGAGCAGTTCTTC. Translation: CASSPRLAGGSSYNEQFF.

This clonotype was observed many times. The CDR3 here is CASSLAAQWEEAFF. The CDR3 DNA sequence: TGTGCCAGCAGCTTAGCGGCTCAGTGGGAGGAAGCTTTCTTT. This chain joins TRBV7-9 and TRBJ1-1; no clear D. V shed 0 bases and J shed 8 bases, with 13 bases lying between them. The CDR3 is 14 residues long. CDR1 is SEHNR, CDR2 FQNEAQ, per germline (reference sequence).

This clonotype occurred many times. The junction shows a germline mismatch at one end, possibly a read error. The rearrangement joins TRBV7-3 to TRBJ2-1; D ambiguous. This CDR3 has 15 residues. Looked up from germline, CDR1 is SGHTA and CDR2 is FQGTGA. The DNA of the CDR3 is TGTGCCAGCACCTTAATTCCCAGCTCCTACAATGAGCAGTTCTTC. Protein product: CASTLIPSSYNEQFF.

This clonotype occurred many times. The chain carries TRBV7-9 and TRBJ2-7; tentatively, D is TRBD1 or TRBD2 (6 bases each). Germline values: CDR1 SEHNR, CDR2 FQNEAQ (reference sequence). The CDR3 is 14 amino acids. Trimming removed 5 bases at V and 4 bases at J, with 15 bases between. In DNA form, the CDR3 reads TGTGCCAGCAGCCGGGGGCTAGCGAGTTACGAGCAGTACTTC. Protein product: CASSRGLASYEQYF.

V usage is TRBV3-1 and J usage is TRBJ1-5; D gene uncertain. The V gene's germline CDR1 is LGHDT and CDR2 YNNKEL (reference sequence). The CDR3 covers 15 residues. The V gene lost 0 bases and the J gene lost 2 bases, with 8 bases spanning the gap. The CDR3 spells CASSQDATGNQPQHF. CDR3 nucleotides: TGTGCCAGCAGCCAAGACGCGACGGGCAATCAGCCCCAGCATTTT.